This T cell receptor beta chain was observed in a study of CD8+CD57+ T cells in acquired aplastic anemia. TCR beta VDJ and CDR3 profiles were obtained from a genomic DNA template. TCRdb used MiXCR to reprocess the reads, holding one entry per CDR3 protein. This sample has around 140,000 distinct CDR3 sequences, with 40% to 45% found just once. This clonotype came up a few times. V shed 8 bases and J 6 bases; nucleotides not matched to a gene: 17. CDR1 WSHSY and CDR2 SAAADI come from the germline V gene. There are 16 residues in the CDR3. V gene TRBV10-2 combines with J gene TRBJ2-7; 9 bases map to TRBD2. The sequencing input was sorted CD4+, CD8+, or CD8+CD57+ T cells (not recorded which) from PBMCs. This receptor was obtained from a human donor in good health, serving as a control. CDR3 sequence: CASLGAGGRVQSEQYF. The DNA of the CDR3 is TGCGCCAGCCTTGGAGCGGGAGGTCGTGTGCAAAGCGAGCAGTACTTC.